What follows is one T cell receptor beta chain and its context. What it binds is not known. The data belong to a study of cytomegalovirus exposure and HLA in healthy donors. Regarding the study as a whole: According to reports, the classifier identified cytomegalovirus status with high specificity and sensitivity.

Both 60 Vbeta primers and 13 Jbeta primers went into the PCR. Data came from immunoSEQ multiplex PCR; TCRdb stores just in-frame clones and leaves some out. The sample has some 150,000 clones, roughly 80% seen once. Looked up from germline, CDR1 is SGHTA and CDR2 is FQGNSA. V was pared by 1 base and J by 4 bases, with 8 bases between. The CDR3 contains 13 residues. The TCR originated in a male donor in good health and CMV-seronegative. Source material: PBMCs. This rearrangement joins TRBV7-2 to TRBJ2-7; D not resolved. CDR3 nucleotides: TGTGCCAGCAGCTTAGGGAGTTGGTACGAGCAGTACTTC. The encoded protein is CASSLGSWYEQYF.